This T cell receptor beta chain was found in a study of Graves' ophthalmopathy and Graves' hyperthyroidism. Transcripts of RNA were the source for amplifying TCR beta CDR3 regions. In the first round, RT-PCR was carried out with HTBI primers, and a multiplex PCR formed the second round. TCRdb independently ran MiXCR on the multiplex PCR reads; one entry per CDR3 protein. The profile shows 400,000 or so distinct CDR3 sequences, 15% to 17% of them singletons. V lost 1 base and J lost 3, with 19 bases in between. Germline CDR1 SQVTM, CDR2 ANQGSEA. CDR3 length: 16 residues. This clonotype was recorded many times.

J is TRBJ2-7 and V is TRBV29-1, with D maybe TRBD1 (7 bases). This TCR was recovered from a young woman with stable Graves' hyperthyroidism. The sample was peripheral blood. CDR3 protein: CSVEGGAGGTFYEQYF. CDR3 in DNA: TGCAGCGTTGAAGGGGGGGCAGGGGGGACTTTCTACGAGCAGTACTTC.